The table lists the clone carrying this T cell receptor (beta chain) with a count of one. The entry originates in a study of blood T cell repertoires in COVID-19. The overall study: The United States, Italy and Spain supplied acute and convalescent COVID-19 samples.

Germline V gives CDR1 SGHRS, CDR2 YFSETQ. This CDR3 contains 16 residues. Unmatched junction bases numbered 10, after V lost 4 bases and J lost 3 bases. Generated by immunoSEQ multiplex PCR, the TCRdb table keeps only in-frame clones and is missing some. Here the sample spans roughly 360,000 clones, roughly 88% being singletons. Material: PBMCs or T cells enriched from blood (not recorded which). J is TRBJ2-7 and V is TRBV5-1; 10 positions agree with TRBD1. This sequence was found in a woman between 25 and 40 years old with acute COVID-19. CDR3: CASSVSGTGVVYEQYF. The CDR3 DNA is TGCGCCAGCAGCGTATCCGGGACAGGGGTAGTCTACGAGCAGTACTTC. Variable domain in full (rest from reference TRBV5-1 and TRBJ2-7): KAGVTQTPRYLIKTRGQQVTLSCSPISGHRSVSWYQQTPGQGLQFLFEYFSETQRNKGNFPGRFSGRQFSNSRSEMNVSTLELGDSALYLCASSVSGTGVVYEQYFGPGTRLTVT.